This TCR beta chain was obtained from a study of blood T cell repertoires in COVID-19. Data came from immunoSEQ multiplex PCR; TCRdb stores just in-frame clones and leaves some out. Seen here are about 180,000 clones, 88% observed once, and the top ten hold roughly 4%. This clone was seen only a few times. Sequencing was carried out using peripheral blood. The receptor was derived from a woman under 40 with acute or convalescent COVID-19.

CDR3 sequence: CASSLGSRGGYGYTF. The CDR3 bases are TGTGCCAGCAGCTTGGGCAGTCGGGGAGGATATGGCTACACCTTC. The gene calls are TRBV28 and TRBJ1-2; no firm D call. Germline V gene sequence: CDR1 MDHEN, CDR2 SYDVKM. Trimming took off 6 bases at V and 5 bases at J, with 19 bases between the two ends. The CDR3 covers 15 residues.